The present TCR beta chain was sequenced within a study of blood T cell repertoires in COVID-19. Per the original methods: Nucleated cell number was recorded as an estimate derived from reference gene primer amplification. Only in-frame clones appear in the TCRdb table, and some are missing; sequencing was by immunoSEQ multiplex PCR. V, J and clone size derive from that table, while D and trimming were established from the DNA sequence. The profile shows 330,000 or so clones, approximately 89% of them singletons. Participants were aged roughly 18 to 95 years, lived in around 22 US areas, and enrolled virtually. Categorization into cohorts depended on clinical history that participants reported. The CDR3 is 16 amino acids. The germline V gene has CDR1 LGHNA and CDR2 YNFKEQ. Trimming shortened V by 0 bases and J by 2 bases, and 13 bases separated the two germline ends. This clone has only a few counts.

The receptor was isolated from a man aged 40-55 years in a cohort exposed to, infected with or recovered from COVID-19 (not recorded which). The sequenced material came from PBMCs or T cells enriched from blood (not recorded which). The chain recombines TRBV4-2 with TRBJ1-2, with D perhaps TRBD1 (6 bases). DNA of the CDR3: TGTGCCAGCAGCCAAGATCGGGGGGGCTTAAACTATGGCTACACCTTC. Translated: CASSQDRGGLNYGYTF.